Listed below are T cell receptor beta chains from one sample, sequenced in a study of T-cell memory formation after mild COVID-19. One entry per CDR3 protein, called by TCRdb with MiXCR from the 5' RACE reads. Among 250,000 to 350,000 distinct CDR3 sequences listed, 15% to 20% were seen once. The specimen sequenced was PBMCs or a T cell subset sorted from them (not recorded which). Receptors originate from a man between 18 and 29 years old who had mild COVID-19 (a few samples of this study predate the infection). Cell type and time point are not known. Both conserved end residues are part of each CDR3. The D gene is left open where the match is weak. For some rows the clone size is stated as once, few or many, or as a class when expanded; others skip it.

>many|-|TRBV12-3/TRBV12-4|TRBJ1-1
TGTGCCAGCAGTATGGAACCACTCAGGAGCACTGAAGCTTTCTTT
CASSMEPLRSTEAFF
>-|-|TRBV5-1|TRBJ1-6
TGCGCCAGCAGCTATTTGGGGATCAATTCACCCCTCCACTTT
CASSYLGINSPLHF
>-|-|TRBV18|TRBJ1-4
TGTGCCAGCTCGCCAGGGACAACTAATGAAAAACTGTTTTTT
CASSPGTTNEKLFF
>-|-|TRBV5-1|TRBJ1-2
TGCGCCAGCAGCTTGGAGGGGGTCAGTGGCTACACCTTC
CASSLEGVSGYTF
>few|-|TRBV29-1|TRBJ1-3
TGCAGCGGCGGGACATCTGGAAACACCATATATTTT
CSGGTSGNTIYF
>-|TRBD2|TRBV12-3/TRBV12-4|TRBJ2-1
TGTGCCAGCAGCGTAGCGGGGGCCACCAATGAGCAGTTCTTC
CASSVAGATNEQFF
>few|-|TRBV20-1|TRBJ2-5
TGCAGTGCTAACGGCCCATTCCAAAACCCAGGGGACCAGTACTTC
CSANGPFQNPGDQYF
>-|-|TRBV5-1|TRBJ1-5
TGCGCCAGCAGCTTGGCTCCGAGAGGGTTGAAACAGCCCCAGCATTTT
CASSLAPRGLKQPQHF
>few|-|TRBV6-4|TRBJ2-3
TGTGCCAGCAGTGTCGGGACTGGCCCGAATACGCAGTATTTT
CASSVGTGPNTQYF
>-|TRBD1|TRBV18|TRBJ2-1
TGTGCCAGCTCACCGCCCGGGACAGACTACAATGAGCAGTTCTTC
CASSPPGTDYNEQFF
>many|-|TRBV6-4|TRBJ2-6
TGTGCCAGCAGTGAATCCTCACGCTCTGGGGCCAACGTCCTGACTTTC
CASSESSRSGANVLTF
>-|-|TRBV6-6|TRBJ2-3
TGTGCCAGCAGCCCGGAACGGGCGGATACGCAGTATTTT
CASSPERADTQYF
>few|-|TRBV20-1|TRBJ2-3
TGCAGTGCTAGCCGAATGGATACGCAGTATTTT
CSASRMDTQYF
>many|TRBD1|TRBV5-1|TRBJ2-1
TGCGCCAGCAGCTTAGAGACAGGGGGTAACAATGAGCAGTTCTTC
CASSLETGGNNEQFF
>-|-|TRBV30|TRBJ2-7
TGTGCCTGGAGTGCAACTAGATGGCAGTACTTC
CAWSATRWQYF
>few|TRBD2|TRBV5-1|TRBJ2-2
TGCGCCAGCAGCTTCGTTGGCGGACTAGCGGGGACAATACTCAACACCGGGGAGCTGTTTTTT
CASSFVGGLAGTILNTGELFF
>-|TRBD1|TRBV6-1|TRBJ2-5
TGTGCCAGCCAGAGACAGGGGTCGTACCAAGAGACCCAGTACTTC
CASQRQGSYQETQYF
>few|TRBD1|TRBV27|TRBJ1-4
TGTGCCAGCAGTTTATGGACAGGGGGCGAGGAAAAACTGTTTTTT
CASSLWTGGEEKLFF
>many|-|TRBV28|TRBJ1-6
TGTGCCAGCAGTCTCCAGGGTTCACCCCTCCACTTT
CASSLQGSPLHF
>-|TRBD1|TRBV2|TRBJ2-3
TGTGCCAGCAGTGCCCCGGGACAGGGGAGCGCAGATACGCAGTATTTT
CASSAPGQGSADTQYF
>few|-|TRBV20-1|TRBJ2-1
TGCAGTGCTATACGGGCTAGCTCCTACAATGAGCAGTTCTTC
CSAIRASSYNEQFF
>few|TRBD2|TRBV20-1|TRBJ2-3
TGCAGTGCTCCTGGGGCTAGCGGGGGCACAGATACGCAGTATTTT
CSAPGASGGTDTQYF
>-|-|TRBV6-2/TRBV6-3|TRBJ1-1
TGTGCCAGCAGGGGACTGGCGAACACTGAAGCTTTCTTT
CASRGLANTEAFF
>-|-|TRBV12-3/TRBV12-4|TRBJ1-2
TGTGCCAGCAGTTTTCTCTCTACGTGGCAGGGAGATGGCTACACCTTC
CASSFLSTWQGDGYTF
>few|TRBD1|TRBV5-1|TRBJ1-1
TGCGCCAGCAGCTTGTTGACAGGGGCGGGCACTGAAGCTTTCTTT
CASSLLTGAGTEAFF
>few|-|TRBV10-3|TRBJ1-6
TGTGCCACCCACAGGGACCTCTTTTCACCCCTCCACTTT
CATHRDLFSPLHF
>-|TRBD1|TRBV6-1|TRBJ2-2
TGTGCCAGCCAGGGGGCCATTAACACCGGGGAGCTGTTTTTT
CASQGAINTGELFF
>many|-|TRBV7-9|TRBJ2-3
TGTGCCAGCAGCTCCGCCACGACGCAGTATTTT
CASSSATTQYF
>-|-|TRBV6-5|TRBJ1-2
TGTGCCAGCAGCTTAGAGCCCCGCTATGGCTACACCTTC
CASSLEPRYGYTF
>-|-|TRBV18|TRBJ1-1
TGTGCCAGCTCACCAGGGCGGGTCCCTGAAGCTTTCTTT
CASSPGRVPEAFF
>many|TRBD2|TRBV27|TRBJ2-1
TGTGCCAGCACCCCGGGACTAGCGGGGGGGCGCGATGAGCAGTTCTTC
CASTPGLAGGRDEQFF
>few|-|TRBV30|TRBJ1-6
TGTGCCTGGAGTCTGGACAGTTATTCACCCCTCCACTTT
CAWSLDSYSPLHF
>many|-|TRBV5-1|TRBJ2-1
TGCGCCAGCAGCTTGGTGGTCAATGAGCAGTTCTTC
CASSLVVNEQFF
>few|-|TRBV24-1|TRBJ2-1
TGTGCCACCAGTGATCGGGCCGCCTCTGGTGGGTACAATGAGCAGTTCTTC
CATSDRAASGGYNEQFF
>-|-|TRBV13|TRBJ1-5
TGTGCCAGCGCGGACGGATATAGCAATCAGCCCCAGCATTTT
CASADGYSNQPQHF
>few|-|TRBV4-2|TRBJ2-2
TGTGCCAGCAGCCAAGATTTAACGAACACCGGGGAGCTGTTTTTT
CASSQDLTNTGELFF
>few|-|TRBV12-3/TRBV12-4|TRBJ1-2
TGTGCCAGCACCCTGGGGGGAGGGGGCTATGGCTACACCTTC
CASTLGGGGYGYTF
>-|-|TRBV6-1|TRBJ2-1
TGTGCCAGCAGTGTCCTGACCGGGACCCGAGACAATGAGCAGTTCTTC
CASSVLTGTRDNEQFF
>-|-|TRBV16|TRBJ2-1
TGTGCCAGCACCCGCGCCGACGCCTACAATGAGCAGTTCTTC
CASTRADAYNEQFF
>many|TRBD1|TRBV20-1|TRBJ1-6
TGCAGTGCTCCGACAGGGGGCATAAATTCACCCCTCCACTTT
CSAPTGGINSPLHF
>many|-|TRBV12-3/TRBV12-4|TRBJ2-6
TGTGCCAGCAGTTTCAAGACTGGGGCCAACGTCCTGACTTTC
CASSFKTGANVLTF
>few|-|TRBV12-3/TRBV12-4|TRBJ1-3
TGTGCCAGCAGTACCGGGGCTGGAAACACCATATATTTT
CASSTGAGNTIYF
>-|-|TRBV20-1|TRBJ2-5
TGCAGTGCTCAGGTGTGGCAAGAGACCCAGTACTTC
CSAQVWQETQYF
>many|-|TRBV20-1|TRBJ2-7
TGCAGTGCTAGTCTCCCGGGGTCTACCTACGAGCAGTACTTC
CSASLPGSTYEQYF
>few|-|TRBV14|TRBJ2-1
TGTGCCAGCAGCCAACTCTCCATATCCTACAATGAGCAGTTCTTC
CASSQLSISYNEQFF
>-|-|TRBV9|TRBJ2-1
TGTGCCAGCAGCACCCGGACGTTTTACTCCTACAATGAGCAGTTCTTC
CASSTRTFYSYNEQFF
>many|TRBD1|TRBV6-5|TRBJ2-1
TGTGCCAGCAGTTATAGGGACAGGGGGCGGGCTGAGCAGTTCTTC
CASSYRDRGRAEQFF
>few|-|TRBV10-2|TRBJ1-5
TGCGCCAGCAGTGTCGGTACCCAGCCCCAGCATTTT
CASSVGTQPQHF
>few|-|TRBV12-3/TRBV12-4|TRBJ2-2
TGTGCCAGCAGTTCCCCGGGGCCCCAGGGCACCGGGGAGCTGTTTTTT
CASSSPGPQGTGELFF
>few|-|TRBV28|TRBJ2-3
TGTGCCAGTTCCGGCCAGGATACGCAGTATTTT
CASSGQDTQYF
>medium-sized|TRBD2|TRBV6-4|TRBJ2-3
TGTGCCAGCAGTGACGGACTAGCCACAGATACGCAGTATTTT
CASSDGLATDTQYF
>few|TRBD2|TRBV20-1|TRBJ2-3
TGCAGTGCTAGCAGCCCAGCGGGGGGGCAAAGACTTGGCACAGATACGCAGTATTTT
CSASSPAGGQRLGTDTQYF